This T cell receptor (beta chain) originates from a study of cytomegalovirus exposure and HLA in healthy donors. Regarding the study as a whole: Association of 16,951 TCR beta sequences with HLA alleles was found at 0.05 false discovery rate in a later analysis. Analyses of presence/absence relied on an assumption of roughly uniform sequencing depth across donors.

The PCR was carried out with 60 Vbeta primers and 13 Jbeta primers. Assay used: immunoSEQ multiplex PCR; TCRdb lists only in-frame clones, some missing. The table includes more than 140,000 clones, more than 65% detected once. CDR1 and CDR2 (germline): MNHNY, SVGAGI (reference sequence). The CDR3 has 14 residues. Losses at the gene ends were 10 bases for V and 3 bases for J; bases not matched to a gene: 11. On this clone: What it binds is unknown.

This chain links TRBV6-6 with TRBJ1-1, with TRBD1 identical over 7 bases. The sample taken for sequencing was PBMCs. The origin of this receptor is a young man in good health and CMV-seropositive. CDR3 sequence: CATRDSGTYTEAFF. Here the CDR3 DNA reads TGTGCCACCCGGGACAGTGGGACGTACACTGAAGCTTTCTTT.